This T cell receptor (beta chain) appears in the sequencing data of a study of T cells in Graves' hyperthyroidism and ophthalmopathy. TCR beta CDR3 region amplification was performed from RNA transcripts. The HTBI set primed first-round TCR CDR3 RT-PCR. MiXCR, applied by TCRdb to the multiplex PCR reads, yields one record per CDR3 protein. The repertoire consists of about 640,000 distinct CDR3 sequences, with less than 25% occurring once and the leading ten covering 30% to 40%. This clonotype was recorded a few times. What it binds is unknown. Uncontrolled infection, other autoimmune disease, pregnancy or lactation excluded patients. PBMCs were derived from under 13 ml fresh peripheral blood. Study-level results: Blood held most thyroid clonotypes expanded above 0.001 frequency. Prediction of ophthalmopathy progression came a median 6.5 months pre-onset.

The CDR3 extends over 14 amino acids. V lost 4 bases and J lost 6; bases outside the gene matches: 6. Germline V CDR1 and CDR2: MDHEN, SYDVKM. The receptor was isolated from a man younger than 40 with Graves' ophthalmopathy. The source material was blood. This chain links TRBV28 with TRBJ2-1; 7 bases fit TRBD2. CDR3 nucleotides: TGTGCCAGCAGTTGGGCGGGAGAGTTCAATGAGCAGTTCTTC. This gives the protein CASSWAGEFNEQFF.